This section outlines one TCR beta chain sequence together with its context. These data come from a study of graft-versus-host responses after intestinal transplantation. Across the study: All recipients got anti-thymocyte globulin induction, then tacrolimus and steroids for roughly three years.

Graft specimens yielded both intraepithelial and lamina propria lymphocytes. Trimming removed 7 bases from V and 4 bases from J, with 16 bases in between. The CDR3 has 14 residues. CDR1 and CDR2 from the germline V gene are MDHEN and SYDVKM. Repertoires were generated with immunoSEQ multiplex PCR, while TCRdb's copy carries only in-frame clones and drops some. The profile covers 37,000 or so clones, with around 87% appearing a single time and roughly 18% taken by the ten largest. The starting material was ileum tissue, obtained around 200 days after intestinal transplant. V usage is TRBV28 and J usage is TRBJ2-5; a weak D match, TRBD1 (5 bases). This TCR derives from a human patient who received an intestinal transplant, so some T cells may come from the graft donor. In DNA form, the CDR3 reads TGTGCCAGCACCTCAGCAGGGTCAACAGAGACCCAGTACTTC. Its translation is CASTSAGSTETQYF.